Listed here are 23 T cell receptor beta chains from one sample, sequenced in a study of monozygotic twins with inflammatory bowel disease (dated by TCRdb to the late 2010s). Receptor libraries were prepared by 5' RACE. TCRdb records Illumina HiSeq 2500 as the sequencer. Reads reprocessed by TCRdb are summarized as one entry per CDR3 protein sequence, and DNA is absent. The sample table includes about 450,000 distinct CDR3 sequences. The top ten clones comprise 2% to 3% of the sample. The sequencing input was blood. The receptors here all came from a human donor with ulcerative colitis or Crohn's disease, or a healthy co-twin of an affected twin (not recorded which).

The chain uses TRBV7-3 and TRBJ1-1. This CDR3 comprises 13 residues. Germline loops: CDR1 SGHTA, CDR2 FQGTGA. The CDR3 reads CASGVQGNTEAFF.

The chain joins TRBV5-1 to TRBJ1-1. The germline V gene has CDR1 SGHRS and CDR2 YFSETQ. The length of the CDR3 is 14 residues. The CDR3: CASSLAQRNTEAFF. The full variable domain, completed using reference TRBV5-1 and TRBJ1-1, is KAGVTQTPRYLIKTRGQQVTLSCSPISGHRSVSWYQQTPGQGLQFLFEYFSETQRNKGNFPGRFSGRQFSNSRSEMNVSTLELGDSALYLCASSLAQRNTEAFFGQGTRLTVV.

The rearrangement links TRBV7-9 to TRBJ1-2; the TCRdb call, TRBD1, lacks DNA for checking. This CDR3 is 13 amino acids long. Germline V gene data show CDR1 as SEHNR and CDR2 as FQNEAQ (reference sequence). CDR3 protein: CASSLFPEHGYTF.

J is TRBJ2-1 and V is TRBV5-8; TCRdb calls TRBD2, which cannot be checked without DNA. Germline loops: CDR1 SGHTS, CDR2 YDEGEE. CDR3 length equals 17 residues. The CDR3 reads CASSRPGTSGGADEQFF. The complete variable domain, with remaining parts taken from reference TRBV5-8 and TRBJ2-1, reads EAGVTQSPTHLIKTRGQQATLRCSPISGHTSVYWYQQALGLGLQFLLWYDEGEERNRGNFPPRFSGRQFPNYSSELNVNALELEDSALYLCASSRPGTSGGADEQFFGPGTRLTVL.

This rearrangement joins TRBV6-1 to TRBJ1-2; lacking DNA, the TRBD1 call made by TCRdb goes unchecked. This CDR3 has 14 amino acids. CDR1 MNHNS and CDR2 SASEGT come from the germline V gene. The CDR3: CASNAPGRYYGYTF.

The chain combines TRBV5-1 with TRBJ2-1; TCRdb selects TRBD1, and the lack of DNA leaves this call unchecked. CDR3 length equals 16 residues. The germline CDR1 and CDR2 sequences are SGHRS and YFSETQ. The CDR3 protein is CASSLSVLAVYNEQFF.

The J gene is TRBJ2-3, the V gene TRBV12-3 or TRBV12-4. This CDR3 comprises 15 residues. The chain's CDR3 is CASSPQRNPTDTQYF.

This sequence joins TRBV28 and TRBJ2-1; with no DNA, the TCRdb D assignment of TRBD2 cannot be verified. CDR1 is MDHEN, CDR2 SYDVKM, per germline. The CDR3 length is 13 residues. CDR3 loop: CASSFGGADEQFF.

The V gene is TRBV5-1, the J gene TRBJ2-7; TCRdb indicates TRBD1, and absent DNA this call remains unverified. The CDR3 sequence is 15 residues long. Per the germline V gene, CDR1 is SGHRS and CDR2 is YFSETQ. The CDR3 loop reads CASSWGRGPNYEQYF.

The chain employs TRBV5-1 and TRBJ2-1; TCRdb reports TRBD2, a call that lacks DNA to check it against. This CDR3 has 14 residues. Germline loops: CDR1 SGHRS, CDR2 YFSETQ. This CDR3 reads CASSSGLAGGPPFF.

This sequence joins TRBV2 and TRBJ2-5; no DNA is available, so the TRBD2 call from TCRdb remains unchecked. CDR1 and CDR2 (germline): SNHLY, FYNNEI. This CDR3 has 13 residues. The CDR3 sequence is CASSDWTRETQYF.

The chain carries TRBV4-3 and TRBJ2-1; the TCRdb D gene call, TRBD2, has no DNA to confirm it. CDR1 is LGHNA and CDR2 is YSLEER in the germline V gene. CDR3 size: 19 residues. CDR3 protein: CASSQDLAGGPRSFNEQFF.

This CDR3 is CASSLMDFNYGYTF. The J gene is TRBJ1-2, the V gene TRBV7-8. The germline gives CDR1 SGHVS, CDR2 FQNEAQ. This CDR3 region has 14 residues. Together with reference TRBV7-8 and TRBJ1-2, the CDR3 gives the full variable domain: GAGVSQSPRYKVAKRGQDVALRCDPISGHVSLFWYQQALGQGPEFLTYFQNEAQLDKSGLPSDRFFAERPEGSVSTLKIQRTQQEDSAVYLCASSLMDFNYGYTFGSGTRLTVV.

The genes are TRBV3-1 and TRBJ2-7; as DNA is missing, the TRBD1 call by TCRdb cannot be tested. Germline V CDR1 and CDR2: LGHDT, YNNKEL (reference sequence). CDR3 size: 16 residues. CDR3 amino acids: CASSQGDRAFTYEQYF.

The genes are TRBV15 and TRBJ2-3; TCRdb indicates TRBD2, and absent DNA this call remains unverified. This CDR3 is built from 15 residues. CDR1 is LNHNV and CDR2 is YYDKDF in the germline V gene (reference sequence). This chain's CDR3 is CATSRPGLAGHTQYF.

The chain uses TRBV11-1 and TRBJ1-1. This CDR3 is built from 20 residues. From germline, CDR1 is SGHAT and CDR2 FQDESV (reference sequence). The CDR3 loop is CASSLPRGGESPKTLAEAFF.

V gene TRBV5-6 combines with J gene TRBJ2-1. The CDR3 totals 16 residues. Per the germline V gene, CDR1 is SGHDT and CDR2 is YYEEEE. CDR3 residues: CASSSWKWQTYNEQFF.

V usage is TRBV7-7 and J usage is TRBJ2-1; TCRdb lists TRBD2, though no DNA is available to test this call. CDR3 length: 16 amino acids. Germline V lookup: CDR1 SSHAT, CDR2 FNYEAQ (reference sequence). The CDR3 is CASSPRQALGLNEQFF.

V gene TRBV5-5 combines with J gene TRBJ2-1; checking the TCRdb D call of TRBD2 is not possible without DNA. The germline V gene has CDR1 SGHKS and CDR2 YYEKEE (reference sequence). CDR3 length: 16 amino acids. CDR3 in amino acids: CASSQMTSGGVDEQFF. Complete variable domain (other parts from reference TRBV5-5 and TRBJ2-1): DAGVTQSPTHLIKTRGQQVTLRCSPISGHKSVSWYQQVLGQGPQFIFQYYEKEERGRGNFPDRFSARQFPNYSSELNVNALLLGDSALYLCASSQMTSGGVDEQFFGPGTRLTVL.

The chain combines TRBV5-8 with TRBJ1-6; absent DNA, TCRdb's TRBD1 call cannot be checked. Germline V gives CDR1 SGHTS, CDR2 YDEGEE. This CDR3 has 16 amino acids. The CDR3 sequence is CASSLVWPGDNSPLHF.

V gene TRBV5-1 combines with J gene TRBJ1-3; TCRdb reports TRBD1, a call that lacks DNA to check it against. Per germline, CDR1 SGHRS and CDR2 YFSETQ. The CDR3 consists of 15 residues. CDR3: CASTEGTGKGNTIYF.

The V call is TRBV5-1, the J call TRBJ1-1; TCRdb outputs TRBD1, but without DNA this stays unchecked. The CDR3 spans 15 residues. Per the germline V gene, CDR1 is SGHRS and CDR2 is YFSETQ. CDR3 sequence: CASSFLSGANTEAFF.

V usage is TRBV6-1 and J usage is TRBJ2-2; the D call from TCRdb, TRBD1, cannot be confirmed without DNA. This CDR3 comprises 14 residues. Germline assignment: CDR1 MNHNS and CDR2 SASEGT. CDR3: CASSPRGHTGELFF.